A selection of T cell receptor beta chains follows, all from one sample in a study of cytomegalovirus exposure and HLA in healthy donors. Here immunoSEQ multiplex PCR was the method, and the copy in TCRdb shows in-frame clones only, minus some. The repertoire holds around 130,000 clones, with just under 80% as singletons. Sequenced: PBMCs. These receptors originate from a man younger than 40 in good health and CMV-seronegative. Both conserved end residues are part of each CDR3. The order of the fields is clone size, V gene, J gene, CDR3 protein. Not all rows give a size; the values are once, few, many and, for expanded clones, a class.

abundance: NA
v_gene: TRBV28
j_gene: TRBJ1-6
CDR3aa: CATLRSSYNSPLHF

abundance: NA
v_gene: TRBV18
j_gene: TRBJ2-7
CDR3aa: CASSPISTDSTYEQYF

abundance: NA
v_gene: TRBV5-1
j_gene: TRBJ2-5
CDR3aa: CASSSLGTGQETQYF

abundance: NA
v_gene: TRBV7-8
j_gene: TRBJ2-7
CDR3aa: CASCPGQGTYEQYF

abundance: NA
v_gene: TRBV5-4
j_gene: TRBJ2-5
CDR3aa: CASSPRQGGQETQYF

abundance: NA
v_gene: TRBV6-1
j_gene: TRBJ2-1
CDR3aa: CASSGGTSGANEQFF

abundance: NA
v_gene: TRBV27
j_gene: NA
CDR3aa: CASRRGASYEQYF

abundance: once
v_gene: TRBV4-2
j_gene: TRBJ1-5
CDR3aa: CASSHGGLDQPQHF

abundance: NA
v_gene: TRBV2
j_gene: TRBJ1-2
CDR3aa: CASSRQGDGSYGYTF

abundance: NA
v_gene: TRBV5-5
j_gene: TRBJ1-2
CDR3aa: CASSHYFGAPPDGYTF

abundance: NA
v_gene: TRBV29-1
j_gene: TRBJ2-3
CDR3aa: CSVGRGASGTTDTQYF

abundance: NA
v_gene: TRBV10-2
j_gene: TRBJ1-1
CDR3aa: CASSLGMNTEAFF

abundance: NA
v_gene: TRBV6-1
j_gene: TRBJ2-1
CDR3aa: CASSARRQGVYNEQFF

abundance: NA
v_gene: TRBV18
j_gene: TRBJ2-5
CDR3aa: CASSRRGGKETQYF

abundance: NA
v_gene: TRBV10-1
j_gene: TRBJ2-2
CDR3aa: CASSEVRDPGELFF

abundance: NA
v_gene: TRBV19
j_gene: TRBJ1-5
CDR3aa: CASSPERTYSNQPQHF

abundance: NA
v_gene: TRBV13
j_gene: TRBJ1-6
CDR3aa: CASSSRRAGGNSPLHF

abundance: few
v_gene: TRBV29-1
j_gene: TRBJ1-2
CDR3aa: CSVGQDYNYGYTF

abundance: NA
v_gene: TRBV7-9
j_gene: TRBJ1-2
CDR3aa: CASSPPLGDRGREEYGYTF

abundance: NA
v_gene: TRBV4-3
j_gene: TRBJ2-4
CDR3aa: CASSQAGSQGPGNIQYF

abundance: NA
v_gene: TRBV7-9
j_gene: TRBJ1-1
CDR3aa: CASSLAPGMNTEAFF

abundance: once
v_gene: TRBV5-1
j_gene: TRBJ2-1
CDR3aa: CASRPGLAGDNEQFF